These T cell receptor beta chains were read from a single sample in a study of shared clonotypes between healthy human individuals. This table comes from immunoSEQ multiplex PCR, and its TCRdb copy is limited to in-frame clones, with some not included. The sample holds about 2,200,000 clones, about 92% seen once. The sequenced sample was naive CD8+ T cells from PBMCs. The receptors were sampled from a man aged 18 to 30 in good health. Some clones in this sample may be carry-over from other donors' samples. The CDR3 runs from the conserved cysteine through the conserved F or W. Each record gives: V gene, clone size, J gene, D gene, CDR3 DNA, CDR3 protein. D genes are given only for firm matches. A clone size is listed for some rows: how often the clone was seen (once, few, many), or a class if it is expanded.

v_gene: TRBV29-1; abundance: .; j_gene: TRBJ2-3; d_gene: .; CDR3nt: TGCAGCGTTGTGGGGCAGCCAGATACGCAGTATTTT; CDR3aa: CSVVGQPDTQYF
v_gene: TRBV29-1; abundance: .; j_gene: TRBJ1-2; d_gene: .; CDR3nt: TGCAGCGCTCGCGGGGGCACCGACTATGGCTACACCTTC; CDR3aa: CSARGGTDYGYTF
v_gene: TRBV6-6; abundance: .; j_gene: TRBJ2-2; d_gene: .; CDR3nt: TGTGCCACGATCTCTCCCTCCGGGGAGCTGTTTTTT; CDR3aa: CATISPSGELFF
v_gene: TRBV4-3; abundance: .; j_gene: TRBJ2-1; d_gene: .; CDR3nt: TGCGCCAGCAGCCAGCAAAAGTTTCAATCGAGCAATGAGCAGTTCTTC; CDR3aa: CASSQQKFQSSNEQFF
v_gene: TRBV7-2; abundance: .; j_gene: TRBJ2-7; d_gene: .; CDR3nt: TGTGCCAGCAGCCCCGGACCTATCTCCTACGAGCAGTACTTC; CDR3aa: CASSPGPISYEQYF
v_gene: TRBV5-3; abundance: .; j_gene: TRBJ2-7; d_gene: .; CDR3nt: TGTGCCAGAAGCTCCCTCTCCGTGACAGAACACTACGAGCAGTACTTC; CDR3aa: CARSSLSVTEHYEQYF
v_gene: TRBV5-1; abundance: .; j_gene: TRBJ2-1; d_gene: .; CDR3nt: TGCGCCAGCAGCTTAGAGAATGAGCAGTTCTTC; CDR3aa: CASSLENEQFF
v_gene: TRBV28; abundance: .; j_gene: TRBJ2-2; d_gene: .; CDR3nt: TGTGCCAGCAGTCCCCCCCAGGGACACACCGGGGAGCTGTTTTTT; CDR3aa: CASSPPQGHTGELFF
v_gene: TRBV6-5; abundance: .; j_gene: TRBJ2-1; d_gene: TRBD1; CDR3nt: TGTGCCAGCAGTGCGGGACAGGGATTTTACAATGAGCAGTTCTTC; CDR3aa: CASSAGQGFYNEQFF
v_gene: TRBV27; abundance: .; j_gene: TRBJ2-1; d_gene: .; CDR3nt: TGTGCCAGCAGTCCGGGACGAAGTCTCTACAATGAGCAGTTCTTC; CDR3aa: CASSPGRSLYNEQFF
v_gene: TRBV11-2; abundance: once; j_gene: TRBJ2-7; d_gene: .; CDR3nt: TGTGCCAGCAGCTTAGTGGGGCCCCACGAGCAGTACTTC; CDR3aa: CASSLVGPHEQYF
v_gene: TRBV27; abundance: .; j_gene: TRBJ2-7; d_gene: TRBD1; CDR3nt: TGTGCCAGCAGTCCCCGACAGGGGCTGGAGACATCAGAGTACTTC; CDR3aa: CASSPRQGLETSEYF